Sequencing of this T cell receptor beta chain was carried out in a study of T-cell memory formation after mild COVID-19 (dated by TCRdb to the early 2020s). In the study overall: TCR sequence clusters from the two donors were largely donor specific. In two donors, T-cell clones that expanded and contracted after mild COVID-19 were tracked by sequencing TCRalpha and TCRbeta repertoires over time. The cohort comprised two young, previously healthy adult volunteers, one female and one male. What the study reported, not specific to this receptor: Contracting CD4+ clones were located mainly in the CM and EM memory subsets, whereas CD8+ clones were found to be enriched in EMRA. Only a couple of mild cases were covered by the study, and larger cohorts that include severe cases with pre-infection samples were considered necessary. From day 15 to 85, contracting clones showed balanced CD4/CD8 phenotypes, whereas a second wave of clones that expanded from day 15 to 37 leaned towards CD4+. Some responding clones were detected in pre-infection memory, suggesting pre-existing cross-reactive memory T cells joined the SARS-CoV-2 response. The second-wave clones that peaked on day 37 were not confirmed to be SARS-CoV-2 specific.

Ficoll-Paque density gradient centrifugation was used to isolate PBMCs. The germline V gene (reference sequence) specifies SGHKS as CDR1 and YYEKEE as CDR2. Relative to germline, V is 4 bases shorter and J is 8 bases shorter, with 18 bases between their ends. The CDR3 measures 14 amino acids from cysteine to phenylalanine. CDR3 DNA only is kept here, 42 bases in frame from base 1. The sequencing machine was an Illumina NovaSeq 6000. Using 5'RACE with constant-segment primers, TCRalpha and TCRbeta cDNA libraries were constructed, with sample barcodes and unique molecular identifiers added in the process. Trizol reagent was used to extract RNA from every sample. Amplification of the libraries took two PCR steps, and the second step added a second sample barcode plus Illumina TruSeq adapters. Sequencing of the libraries was done on an Illumina NovaSeq, producing 2 x 150 bp paired-end reads. The original pipeline was this. With migec v1.2.7, reads were demultiplexed and then collapsed into UMI-guided consensus sequences. Using mixcr v2.1.11, UMI consensuses were aligned to TRA and TRB V and J templates and then assembled into clonotypes. A clonotype was counted as expanded or contracted only if both edgeR and NoisET called the change significant, with noise models trained on biological replicates. For edgeR calls, the thresholds were a false discovery rate-adjusted p below 0.01 and a log2 fold-change of 1. As an exploratory analysis of dynamics, max-normalized trajectories of the 1000 most abundant clonotypes were examined by PCA with hierarchical clustering. Separately sequenced CD4+ and CD8+ repertoires were used to assign a CD4 or CD8 phenotype to each responding clone. TCRdb cleaned the public reads at Q25 with fastp, built clones with MiXCR and kept in-frame beta chains. Identical CDR3 proteins give one entry, which carries the most common genes and DNA. For this entry, the V and J calls and clone size follow TCRdb and not the study's own pipeline. The sample records over 150,000 distinct CDR3 sequences, around 20% of which are singletons. In total, the top ten clones hold roughly 3.9% of the sample.

This clonotype was seen more than once but under ten times. Its antigen is still unknown. No quality values exist for individual bases; no much larger clone is one base distant. The sample taken for sequencing was PBMCs or a T cell subset sorted from them (not recorded which). The TCR sequence derives from a man younger than 35 who had mild COVID-19 (a few samples of this study predate the infection). The sample titles of this study are shuffled in the database, so cell type and time point are left out; the donor was told from shared clones. The chain joins TRBV5-5 to TRBJ1-2; possibly the D gene is TRBD1, per 5 matching bases. The nucleotide sequence reads TGTGCCAGCAGCCACCGGACACCTTTGGGAGGCTACACCTTC. This yields the protein CASSHRTPLGGYTF. Beyond the CDR3, the reference TRBV5-5 and TRBJ1-2 genes provide the residues; the full variable domain reads: DAGVTQSPTHLIKTRGQQVTLRCSPISGHKSVSWYQQVLGQGPQFIFQYYEKEERGRGNFPDRFSARQFPNYSSELNVNALLLGDSALYLCASSHRTPLGGYTFGSGTRLTVV.